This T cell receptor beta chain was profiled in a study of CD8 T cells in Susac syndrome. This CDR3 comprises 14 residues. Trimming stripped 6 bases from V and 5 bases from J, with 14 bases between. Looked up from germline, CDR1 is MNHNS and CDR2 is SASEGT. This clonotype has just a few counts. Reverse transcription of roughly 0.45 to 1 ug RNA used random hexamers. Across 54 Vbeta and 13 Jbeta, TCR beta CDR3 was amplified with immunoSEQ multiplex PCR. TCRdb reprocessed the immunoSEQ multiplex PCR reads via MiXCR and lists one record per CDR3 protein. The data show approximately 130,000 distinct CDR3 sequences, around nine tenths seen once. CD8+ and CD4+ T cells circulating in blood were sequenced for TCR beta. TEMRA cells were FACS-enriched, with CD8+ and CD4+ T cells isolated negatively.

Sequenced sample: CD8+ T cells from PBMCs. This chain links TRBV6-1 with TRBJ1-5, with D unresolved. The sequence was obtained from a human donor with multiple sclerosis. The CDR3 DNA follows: TGTGCCAGCAGCAGGACGGGAGGGTATCAGCCCCAGCATTTT. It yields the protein CASSRTGGYQPQHF.